Listed here is a single T cell receptor beta chain. This sample was included in a study of blood T cell repertoires in COVID-19. CDR1 and CDR2 (germline): SGHNT, YENEEA. The CDR3 extends over 13 amino acids. V was pared by 1 base and J by 3 bases, with 6 bases between. Authors' data handling: Amplification of reference gene primers was used by the study to estimate nucleated cell counts. Here immunoSEQ multiplex PCR was the method, and the copy in TCRdb shows in-frame clones only, minus some. V and J calls and clone size are given by that table; D and trimming were obtained from the DNA. Among under 250,000 clones listed, 81% were seen once.

The source material was peripheral blood. This chain connects TRBV11-3 to TRBJ2-5; D possibly corresponds to TRBD1 (5 bases). The sequence was obtained from a woman older than 75 with acute or convalescent COVID-19. CDR3 loop: CASSLAREETQYF. The CDR3, as DNA: TGTGCCAGCAGCTTAGCCAGGGAAGAGACCCAGTACTTC.